A selection of T cell receptor beta chains follows, all from one sample in a study of cytomegalovirus exposure and HLA in healthy donors. Data came from immunoSEQ multiplex PCR; TCRdb stores just in-frame clones and leaves some out. The profile covers more than 85,000 clones, with approximately 89% appearing a single time and around 1.9% taken by the ten largest. The sequenced sample was PBMCs. The receptors originated from a woman younger than 35 in good health and CMV-seronegative. The CDR3 runs from the conserved cysteine through the conserved F or W. D genes are given only for firm matches. The size of a clone is reported for some rows only, either as once, few or many, or as a class for expanded clones.

j_call v_call clone_size d_call cdr3_nt cdr3_aa
TRBJ2-2 TRBV6-4 - - TGTGCCAGCAGTTCCGGACTGGACACCGGGGAGCTGTTTTTT CASSSGLDTGELFF
TRBJ2-7 TRBV10-1 - TRBD2 TGCGCCAGCAGTGACAGAGCGGGGCGACTTTCCGAGCAGTACTTC CASSDRAGRLSEQYF
TRBJ2-1 TRBV29-1 - TRBD2 TGCAGCGTTGAAGAAGGACTAGCGGGAGGCAATGAGCAGTTCTTC CSVEEGLAGGNEQFF
TRBJ1-1 TRBV5-1 - TRBD1 TGCGCCAGCAGCTTAGGGACAGGGACAACTGAAGCTTTCTTT CASSLGTGTTEAFF
TRBJ1-1 TRBV6-1 - - TGTGCCAGCAGTGAACGTAACACTGAAGCTTTCTTT CASSERNTEAFF
TRBJ2-5 TRBV18 - - TGTGCCAGCTCACAGTACCAATGGGGGCTCCAAGAGACCCAGTACTTC CASSQYQWGLQETQYF
TRBJ2-1 TRBV2 once - TGTGCCAGCGGATCGGACTACGAGCAGTTCTTC CASGSDYEQFF
TRBJ1-1 TRBV10-3 - TRBD1 TGTGCCATCAGTGAGTCCTGGACAGGGAAGAACACTGAAGCTTTCTTT CAISESWTGKNTEAFF
TRBJ2-4 TRBV28 - - TGTGCCAGCAGGCCCAACACAGGGATTCTTATCATTCAGTACTTC CASRPNTGILIIQYF
TRBJ2-5 TRBV2 once - TGTGCCAGCAGCCGGGGAGAACAAGAGACCCAGTACTTC CASSRGEQETQYF
TRBJ1-1 TRBV7-5 - - TGTGCCAGAAGCTTTTCACGCGTACGGGACAGGGCGTTGGAGACTGAAGCTTTCTTT CARSFSRVRDRALETEAFF
TRBJ2-1 TRBV4-3 - - TGCGCCAGCAGCCAACCCAACAATGAGCAGTTCTTC CASSQPNNEQFF
TRBJ2-5 TRBV4-2 once TRBD1 TGTGCCAGCAGCCTCCATATCGGGACAGGGAACCAAGAGACCCAGTACTTC CASSLHIGTGNQETQYF
TRBJ2-6 TRBV5-1 - TRBD1 TGCGCCAGCAGTTCGCCCAGGGGGTACTCTGGGGCCAACGTCCTGACTTTC CASSSPRGYSGANVLTF
TRBJ1-4 TRBV30 - - TGTGCCTGGACCCGAACGGGGGGTGTTGAAACTAATGAAAAACTGTTTTTT CAWTRTGGVETNEKLFF
TRBJ2-3 TRBV13 - TRBD2 TGTGCCAGCAGCTTAAGGGCGGGGGGAGGAGATACGCAGTATTTT CASSLRAGGGDTQYF
TRBJ1-1 TRBV7-8 - TRBD1 TGTGCCAGCAGCTTAACAGGGGATGACACTGAAGCTTTCTTT CASSLTGDDTEAFF
TRBJ2-3 TRBV5-4 few TRBD2 TGTGCCAGCAGCTTGGATAGACTAGCGGGAGGTACGCAGTATTTT CASSLDRLAGGTQYF